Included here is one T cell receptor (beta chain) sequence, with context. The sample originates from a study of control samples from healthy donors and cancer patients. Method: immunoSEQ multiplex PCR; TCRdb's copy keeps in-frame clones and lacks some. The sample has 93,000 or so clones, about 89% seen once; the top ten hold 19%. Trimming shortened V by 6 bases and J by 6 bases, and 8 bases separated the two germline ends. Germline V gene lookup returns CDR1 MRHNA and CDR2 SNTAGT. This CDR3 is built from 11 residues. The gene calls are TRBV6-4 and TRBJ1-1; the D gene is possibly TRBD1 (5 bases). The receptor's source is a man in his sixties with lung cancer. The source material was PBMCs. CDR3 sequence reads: CASRKGAEAFF. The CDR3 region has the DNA TGTGCCAGCAGAAAAGGGGCTGAAGCTTTCTTT.